This T cell receptor (beta chain) was sequenced during a study of blood T cell repertoires in COVID-19. Per the study methods: Reference gene primer amplification gave nucleated cell count estimates. The assay was immunoSEQ multiplex PCR, and TCRdb's table has in-frame clones only and misses some. V and J calls and clone size are copied from that table; D and trimming were computed from the DNA. The table lists over 110,000 clones, about 87% of them singletons. This clone was seen only once. Individuals drawn from under 30 US areas were about 18 to 95 years old. Cohort assignment relied on participant-reported clinical history. The CDR3 has 16 residues. J lost 9 bases, V lost 5 bases, and 8 bases had no gene match. Germline-derived CDR1 and CDR2 are KGHSH and LQKENI.

The rearrangement joins TRBV18 to TRBJ1-6; TRBD1 agrees at 12 bases. Sequences were obtained from PBMCs or T cells enriched from blood (not recorded which). The clonotype originates from a man aged 45-65 years in a cohort exposed to, infected with or recovered from COVID-19 (not recorded which). The DNA for the CDR3 is TGTGCCAGCTCAGCCGGGACAGGGGGCGTGGGTTCACCCCTCCACTTT. Protein product: CASSAGTGGVGSPLHF.